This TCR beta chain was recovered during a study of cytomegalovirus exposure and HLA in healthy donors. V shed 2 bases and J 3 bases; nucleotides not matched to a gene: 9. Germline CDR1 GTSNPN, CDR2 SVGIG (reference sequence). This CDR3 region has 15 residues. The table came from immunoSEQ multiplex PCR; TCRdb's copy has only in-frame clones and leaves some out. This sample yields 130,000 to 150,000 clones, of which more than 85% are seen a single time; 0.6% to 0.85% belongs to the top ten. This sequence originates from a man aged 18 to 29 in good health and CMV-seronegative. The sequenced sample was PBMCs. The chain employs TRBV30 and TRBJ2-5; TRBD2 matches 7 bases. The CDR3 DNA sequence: TGTGCCTGGAGTCCCTACCCGGGGGGAGAAGAGACCCAGTACTTC. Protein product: CAWSPYPGGEETQYF. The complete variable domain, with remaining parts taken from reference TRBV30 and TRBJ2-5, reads SQTIHQWPATLVQPVGSPLSLECTVEGTSNPNLYWYRQAAGRGLQLLFYSVGIGQISSEVPQNLSASRPQDRQFILSSKKLLLSDSGFYLCAWSPYPGGEETQYFGPGTRLLVL.